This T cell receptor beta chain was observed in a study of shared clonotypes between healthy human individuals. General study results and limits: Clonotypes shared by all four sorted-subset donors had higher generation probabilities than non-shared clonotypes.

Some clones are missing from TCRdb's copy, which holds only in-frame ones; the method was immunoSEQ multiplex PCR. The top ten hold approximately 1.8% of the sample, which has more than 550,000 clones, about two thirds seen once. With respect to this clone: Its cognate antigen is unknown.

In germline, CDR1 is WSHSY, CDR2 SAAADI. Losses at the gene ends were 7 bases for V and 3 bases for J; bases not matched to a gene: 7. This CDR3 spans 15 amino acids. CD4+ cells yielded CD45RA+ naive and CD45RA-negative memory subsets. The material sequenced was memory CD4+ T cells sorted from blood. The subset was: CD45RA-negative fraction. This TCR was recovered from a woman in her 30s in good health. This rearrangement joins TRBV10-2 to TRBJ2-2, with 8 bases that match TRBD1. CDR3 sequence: CASTITRGHTGELFF. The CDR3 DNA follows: TGCGCCAGCACCATCACCAGGGGGCACACCGGGGAGCTGTTTTTT.